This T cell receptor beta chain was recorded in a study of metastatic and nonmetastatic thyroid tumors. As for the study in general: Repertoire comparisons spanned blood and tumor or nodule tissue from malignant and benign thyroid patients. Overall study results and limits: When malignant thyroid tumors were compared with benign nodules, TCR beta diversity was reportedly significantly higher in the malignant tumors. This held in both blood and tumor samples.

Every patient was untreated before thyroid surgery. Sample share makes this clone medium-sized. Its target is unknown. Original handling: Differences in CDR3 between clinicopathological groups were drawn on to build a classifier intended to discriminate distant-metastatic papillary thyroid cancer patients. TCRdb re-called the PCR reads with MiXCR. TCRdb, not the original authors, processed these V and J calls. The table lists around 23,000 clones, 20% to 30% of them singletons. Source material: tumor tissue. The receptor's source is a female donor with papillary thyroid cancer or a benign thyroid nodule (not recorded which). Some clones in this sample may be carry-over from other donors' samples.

The CDR3 DNA reads TGTGCCAGCAGTTTAGCCTACAGCTTAACTGGCGATGGCTACACCTTC. It translates to CASSLAYSLTGDGYTF. V usage is TRBV12-3 or TRBV12-4 and J usage is TRBJ1-2; D is unclear. CDR3 length equals 16 residues. Trimming removed 0 bases at V and 6 bases at J, with 17 bases between.